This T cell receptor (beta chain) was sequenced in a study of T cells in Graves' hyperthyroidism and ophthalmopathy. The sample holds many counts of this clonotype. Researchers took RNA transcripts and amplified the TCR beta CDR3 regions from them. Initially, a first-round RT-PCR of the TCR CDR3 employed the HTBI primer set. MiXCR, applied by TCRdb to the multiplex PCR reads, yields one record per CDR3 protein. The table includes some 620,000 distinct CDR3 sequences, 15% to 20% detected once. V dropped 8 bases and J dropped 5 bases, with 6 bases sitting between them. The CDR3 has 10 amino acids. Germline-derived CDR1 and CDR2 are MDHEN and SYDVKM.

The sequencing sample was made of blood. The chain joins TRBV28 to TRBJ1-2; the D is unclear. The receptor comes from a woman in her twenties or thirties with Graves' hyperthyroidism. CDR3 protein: CASYRYGYTF. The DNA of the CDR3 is TGTGCCAGCTACAGATATGGCTACACCTTC.